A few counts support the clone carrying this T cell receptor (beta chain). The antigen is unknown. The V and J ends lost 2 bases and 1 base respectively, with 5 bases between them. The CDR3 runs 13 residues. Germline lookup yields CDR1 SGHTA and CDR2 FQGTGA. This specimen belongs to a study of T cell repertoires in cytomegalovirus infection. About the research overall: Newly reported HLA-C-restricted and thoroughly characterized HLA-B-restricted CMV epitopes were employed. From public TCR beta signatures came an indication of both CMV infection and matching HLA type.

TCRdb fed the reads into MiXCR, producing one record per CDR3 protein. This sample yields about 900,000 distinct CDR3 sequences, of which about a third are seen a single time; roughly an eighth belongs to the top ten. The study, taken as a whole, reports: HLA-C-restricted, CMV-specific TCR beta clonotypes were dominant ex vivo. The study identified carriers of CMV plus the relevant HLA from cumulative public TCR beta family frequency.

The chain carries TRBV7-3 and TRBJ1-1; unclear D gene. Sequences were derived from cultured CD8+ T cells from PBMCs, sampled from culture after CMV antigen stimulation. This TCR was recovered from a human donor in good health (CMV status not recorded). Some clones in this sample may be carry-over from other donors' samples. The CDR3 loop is CASSLLANTEAFF. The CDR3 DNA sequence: TGTGCCAGCAGCTTACTAGCGAACACTGAAGCTTTCTTT.